This T cell receptor beta chain stems from a study of circulating tumor DNA in untreated peripheral T-cell lymphoma. The tumor tissue sample was taken at baseline before any treatment. Worth noting for this clone: As yet, its antigen is unknown.

The V end lost 6 bases, the J end lost 1 base, and 14 bases lay between the germline ends. CDR3 length: 14 amino acids. Germline V gene lookup returns CDR1 SGDLS and CDR2 YYNGEE. This table comes from immunoSEQ multiplex PCR, and its TCRdb copy is limited to in-frame clones, with some not included. The sample records fewer than 11,000 clones, around 74% being singletons. Findings of the study overall: Baseline tissues yielded approximately 87% and baseline serum 65% to 70% tumor-specific clonotype detection.

The sequence derives from a human donor with peripheral T-cell lymphoma. Sequenced: tumor tissue. V gene TRBV9 combines with J gene TRBJ2-7; D may match TRBD1 or TRBD2 (5 bases each). CDR3 DNA sequence: TGTGCCAGCAAACGGGACCGTCAATCCTACGAGCAGTACTTC. Translating it yields CASKRDRQSYEQYF.